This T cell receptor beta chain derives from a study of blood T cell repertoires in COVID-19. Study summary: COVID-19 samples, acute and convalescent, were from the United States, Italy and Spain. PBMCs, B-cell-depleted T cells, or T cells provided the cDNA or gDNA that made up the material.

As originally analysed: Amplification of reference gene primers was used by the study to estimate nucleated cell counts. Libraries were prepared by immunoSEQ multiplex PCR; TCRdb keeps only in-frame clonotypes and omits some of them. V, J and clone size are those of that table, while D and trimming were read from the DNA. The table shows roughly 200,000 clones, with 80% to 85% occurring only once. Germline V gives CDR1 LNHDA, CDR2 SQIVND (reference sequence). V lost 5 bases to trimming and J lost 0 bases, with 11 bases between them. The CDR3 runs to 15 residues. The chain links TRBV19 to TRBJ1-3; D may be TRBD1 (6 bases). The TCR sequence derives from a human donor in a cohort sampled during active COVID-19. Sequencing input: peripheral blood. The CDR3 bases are TGTGCCAGTAGTGACGACAGGAACTCTGGAAACACCATATATTTT. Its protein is CASSDDRNSGNTIYF.